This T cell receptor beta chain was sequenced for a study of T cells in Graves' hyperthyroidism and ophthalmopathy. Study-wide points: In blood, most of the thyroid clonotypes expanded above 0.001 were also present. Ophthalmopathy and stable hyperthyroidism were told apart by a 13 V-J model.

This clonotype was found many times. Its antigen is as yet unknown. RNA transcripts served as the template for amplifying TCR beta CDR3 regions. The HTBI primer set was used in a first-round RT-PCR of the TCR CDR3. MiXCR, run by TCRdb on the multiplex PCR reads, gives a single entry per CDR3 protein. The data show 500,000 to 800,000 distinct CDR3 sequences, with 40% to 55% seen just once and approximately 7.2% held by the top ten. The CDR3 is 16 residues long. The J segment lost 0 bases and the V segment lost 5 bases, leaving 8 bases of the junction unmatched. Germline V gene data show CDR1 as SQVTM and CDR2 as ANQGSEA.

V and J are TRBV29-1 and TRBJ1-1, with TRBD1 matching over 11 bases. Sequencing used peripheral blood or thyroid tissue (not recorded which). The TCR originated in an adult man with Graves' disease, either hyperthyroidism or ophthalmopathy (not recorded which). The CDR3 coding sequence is TGCAGCGTTTCCGGGACAGGGGGACCAATGAACACTGAAGCTTTCTTT. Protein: CSVSGTGGPMNTEAFF.